This passage covers 5 T cell receptor beta chains from one sample sequenced in a study of Tregs in tolerant kidney transplant recipients. Recipients received nonmyeloablative bone marrow transplants from related graft donors, with transient mixed chimerism. Only in-frame clones appear in the TCRdb table, and some are missing; sequencing was by immunoSEQ multiplex PCR. This sample contains some 29,000 clones. Source: CD4+ T cells from blood (PBMCs), taken 24 months after the transplant. The receptor source for this set is a human patient who received a combined kidney and bone marrow transplant. The graft donor may have given rise to some T cells.

About this clone itself: From the germline J gene comes the end of the CDR3, since the read stops 3 residues before it. The chain couples TRBV7-2 to TRBJ2-2; 8 bases are shared with TRBD2. Germline values: CDR1 SGHTA, CDR2 FQGNSA. The length of the CDR3 is 14 residues. With 4 bases clipped from V and 6 bases from J, the junction kept 4 bases outside the gene matches. CDR3: CASSSMTSAGELFF. CDR3 bases read: TGTGCCAGCAGCTCAATGACTAGCGCCGGGGAG.

A word on this clone: The read comes to an end 3 residues before the CDR3 does, leaving the germline J gene to fill in the end. The chain uses TRBV12-3 or TRBV12-4 and TRBJ1-5; D call uncertain. The CDR3 covers 14 residues. V was pared by 6 bases and J by 7 bases, with 16 bases between. CDR3 bases read: TGTGCCAGCAGCCTCCAAGGGCCCACCCAGCCC. It codes for CASSLQGPTQP. The CDR3 in full is CASSLQGPTQPQHF.

Worth noting for this clone: The CDR3 end falls 3 residues outside the read, so it is completed with the germline J gene. The chain carries TRBV30 and TRBJ1-1, with D perhaps TRBD1 (5 bases). The CDR3 covers 12 residues. Per the germline V gene, CDR1 is GTSNPN and CDR2 is SVGIG (reference sequence). V lost 3 bases and J lost 4, with 9 bases in between. The CDR3 bases that were read are TGTGCCTGGAGGGGGGGAGGCACTGAA. Its translation: CAWRGGGTE. The whole CDR3 sequence reads CAWRGGGTEAFF.

A remark on this clone: Sequencing ends 3 residues short of the CDR3 end; the germline J gene provides the rest. The chain has TRBV6-2 or TRBV6-3 and TRBJ2-1, with no clear D. Germline V gene sequence: CDR1 MNHEY, CDR2 SVGEGT. The CDR3 covers 16 residues. V was trimmed by 8 bases and J by 3 bases, leaving 20 bases between them. The CDR3 bases that were read are TGTGCCAGCGGTAAGGTAGCTGTCCTAGTCTACAATGAG. Protein: CASGKVAVLVYNE. The entire CDR3 reads CASGKVAVLVYNEQFF.

The sequenced part of the CDR3 DNA is TGTGCCATCAGTGAGGCTTACAGGGCTGGGTACGAG. Amino acids: CAISEAYRAGYE. The whole CDR3 sequence reads CAISEAYRAGYEQYF. The genes are TRBV10-3 and TRBJ2-7; TRBD1 might be the D (6 bases). The CDR3 end falls 3 residues outside the read, so it is completed with the germline J gene. From germline, CDR1 is ENHRY and CDR2 SYGVKD. The V and J ends lost 2 bases and 4 bases respectively, with 15 bases between them. This CDR3 has 15 residues.